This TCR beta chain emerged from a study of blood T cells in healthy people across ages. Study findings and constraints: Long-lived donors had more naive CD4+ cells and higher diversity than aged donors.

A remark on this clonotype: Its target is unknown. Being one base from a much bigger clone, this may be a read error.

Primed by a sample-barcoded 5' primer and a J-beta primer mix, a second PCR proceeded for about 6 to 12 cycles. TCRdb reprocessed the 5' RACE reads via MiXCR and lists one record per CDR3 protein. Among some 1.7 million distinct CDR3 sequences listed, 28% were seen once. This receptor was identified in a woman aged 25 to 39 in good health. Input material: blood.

The CDR3 DNA reads TGTGCCAACAGCTTCTTAGCGAACACTGAAGCTTTCTTT. Translating gives CANSFLANTEAFF. The chain employs TRBV5-5 and TRBJ1-1; D gene uncertain. The CDR3 runs 13 residues. Germline CDR1 and CDR2: SGHKS and YYEKEE (reference sequence). Full variable domain (outside the CDR3, taken from reference TRBV5-5 and TRBJ1-1): DAGVTQSPTHLIKTRGQQVTLRCSPISGHKSVSWYQQVLGQGPQFIFQYYEKEERGRGNFPDRFSARQFPNYSSELNVNALLLGDSALYLCANSFLANTEAFFGQGTRLTVV.